This TCR beta chain was identified in a study of cytomegalovirus exposure and HLA in healthy donors. Unmatched junction bases numbered 9, after V lost 3 bases and J lost 5 bases. The CDR3 contains 15 residues. Germline lookup yields CDR1 LGHNA and CDR2 YSLEER. The table lists this clone with a count of one. PCR used 60 Vbeta primers and 13 Jbeta primers. The protocol was immunoSEQ multiplex PCR, while the TCRdb copy is restricted to in-frame clones and leaves out a portion. The sample consists of roughly 180,000 clones, 80% of them appearing once. The rearrangement joins TRBV4-3 to TRBJ2-5; 7 bases map to TRBD2. What was sequenced was PBMCs. The TCR comes from a man aged 30 to 39 in good health and CMV-seronegative. CDR3 sequence: CASSQGVAGPETQYF. The CDR3 coding sequence is TGCGCCAGCAGCCAGGGGGTAGCGGGCCCCGAGACCCAGTACTTC.